A selection of T cell receptor beta chains follows, all from one sample in a study of shared clonotypes between healthy human individuals. Clones were sequenced by immunoSEQ multiplex PCR, and TCRdb holds only the in-frame ones, with some missing. The sample contains around 1.9 million clones, 80% to 95% of which appear only once. Sequenced sample: naive CD8+ T cells from PBMCs. These receptors all stem from a man between 18 and 29 years old in good health. Some clones in this sample may be carry-over from other donors' samples. CDR3s include the opening cysteine and the closing phenylalanine or tryptophan. The D gene is left open where the match is weak. A row's size may be missing; if present it is once, few, many or a size class.

J gene | V gene | clone size | D gene | CDR3 protein | CDR3 DNA
TRBJ2-5 | TRBV5-4 | . | TRBD2 | CASSLATSDQETQYF | TGTGCCAGCAGCTTGGCCACTAGCGATCAAGAGACCCAGTACTTC
TRBJ1-5 | TRBV13 | . | . | CASSLGVGGQPQHF | TGTGCCAGCAGCTTAGGCGTAGGAGGCCAGCCCCAGCATTTT
TRBJ2-7 | TRBV6-5 | once | TRBD1 | CASSYSTGIVYEQYF | TGTGCCAGCAGTTACTCGACAGGGATAGTCTACGAGCAGTACTTC
TRBJ2-7 | TRBV27 | once | . | CASSDSGTPTYEQYF | TGTGCCAGCAGTGATTCCGGGACACCTACCTACGAGCAGTACTTC
TRBJ2-3 | TRBV28 | . | TRBD1 | CASRLTGIWKADTQYF | TGTGCCAGCAGGTTGACAGGGATATGGAAAGCAGATACGCAGTATTTT
TRBJ1-5 | TRBV28 | . | TRBD1 | CASSVGTAVQPQHF | TGTGCCAGCAGTGTAGGGACAGCGGTTCAGCCCCAGCATTTT
TRBJ1-2 | TRBV19 | . | . | CASSGGIGDGYTF | TGTGCCAGTAGCGGAGGGATCGGGGATGGCTACACCTTC
TRBJ1-1 | TRBV2 | . | . | CASREGMGFAEAFF | TGTGCCAGCAGGGAGGGTATGGGGTTTGCTGAAGCTTTCTTT
TRBJ1-3 | TRBV4-2 | . | TRBD1 | CASSQAGQILYSGNTIYF | TGTGCCAGCAGCCAAGCGGGACAGATCCTTTACTCTGGAAACACCATATATTTT
TRBJ2-7 | TRBV4-1 | . | TRBD2 | CASSFGEGDEQYF | TGCGCCAGCAGCTTCGGGGAGGGAGACGAGCAGTACTTC
TRBJ2-7 | TRBV11-1 | . | TRBD1 | CASSFWDRGYEQYF | TGTGCCAGCAGCTTTTGGGACAGGGGTTACGAGCAGTACTTC
TRBJ2-1 | TRBV27 | . | . | CASTAGYLSYNEQFF | TGTGCCAGCACCGCCGGGTATCTCTCCTACAATGAGCAGTTCTTC
TRBJ2-7 | TRBV29-1 | . | . | CSVEVGLFGEQYF | TGCAGCGTTGAAGTCGGACTGTTTGGCGAGCAGTACTTC
TRBJ2-7 | TRBV29-1 | . | TRBD2 | CSGLLAGVAEQYF | TGCAGCGGTCTACTAGCGGGAGTAGCCGAGCAGTACTTC
TRBJ2-5 | TRBV7-8 | . | TRBD2 | CASSHPGGSQETQYF | TGTGCCAGCAGCCACCCGGGGGGGAGCCAAGAGACCCAGTACTTC
TRBJ1-3 | TRBV7-3 | . | . | CASSLSSGNTIYF | TGTGCCAGCAGCTTAAGCTCTGGAAACACCATATATTTT
TRBJ1-2 | TRBV27 | . | . | CASSSTPTGFYGYTF | TGTGCCAGCAGTTCAACCCCTACAGGGTTCTATGGCTACACCTTC
TRBJ2-1 | TRBV7-8 | . | . | CASSPSSGHNEQFF | TGTGCCAGCAGCCCTAGTTCGGGCCACAATGAGCAGTTCTTC
TRBJ2-7 | TRBV5-6 | . | . | CASSFYGSSYEQYF | TGTGCCAGCAGCTTTTACGGGAGCTCCTACGAGCAGTACTTC
TRBJ2-7 | TRBV29-1 | once | TRBD2 | CSVLGYAWAGDEQYF | TGCAGCGTCCTAGGCTACGCTTGGGCGGGAGACGAGCAGTACTTC
TRBJ1-1 | TRBV19 | . | . | CASSKQGINTEAFF | TGTGCCAGTAGCAAACAGGGAATTAACACTGAAGCTTTCTTT
TRBJ2-3 | TRBV28 | . | TRBD2 | CASSFRGPSGFTDTQYF | TGTGCCAGCAGTTTCCGGGGTCCTAGCGGGTTTACAGATACGCAGTATTTT
TRBJ1-2 | TRBV9 | . | . | CASSASRQLYGYTF | TGTGCCAGCAGCGCCTCCCGACAGCTCTATGGCTACACCTTC
TRBJ1-1 | TRBV5-1 | . | . | CASSLHPGTNMNTEAFF | TGCGCCAGCAGCTTACACCCCGGGACAAACATGAACACTGAAGCTTTCTTT
TRBJ2-3 | TRBV7-9 | once | . | CASSPFGGTTSVEDTQYF | TGTGCCAGCAGCCCCTTCGGAGGGACAACCAGCGTTGAGGATACGCAGTATTTT
TRBJ2-7 | TRBV5-4 | . | TRBD1 | CASSFGTDSSYEQYF | TGTGCCAGCAGCTTCGGGACAGATAGCTCCTACGAGCAGTACTTC
TRBJ1-1 | TRBV10-3 | . | . | CAISGGHVDTEAFF | TGTGCCATCAGCGGGGGACATGTGGACACTGAAGCTTTCTTT
TRBJ2-1 | TRBV7-9 | . | . | CASSLVFRDEQFF | TGTGCCAGCAGCTTAGTCTTCCGGGATGAGCAGTTCTTC
TRBJ2-1 | TRBV28 | . | . | CATSGPLIDEQFF | TGTGCCACCTCGGGACCACTAATCGATGAGCAGTTCTTC
TRBJ2-7 | TRBV27 | . | . | CASSTTRDRSYEQYF | TGTGCCAGCAGCACAACTCGGGACCGCTCCTACGAGCAGTACTTC
TRBJ2-1 | TRBV9 | . | TRBD2 | CASSVAGLAGVNEQFF | TGTGCCAGCAGCGTAGCTGGGCTAGCGGGAGTCAATGAGCAGTTCTTC
TRBJ2-1 | TRBV27 | . | . | CASSLGSYNEQFF | TGTGCCAGCAGTTTGGGATCCTACAATGAGCAGTTCTTC
TRBJ2-5 | TRBV27 | . | TRBD1 | CASSLWTGNLETQYF | TGTGCCAGCAGTTTATGGACAGGGAATTTAGAGACCCAGTACTTC
TRBJ2-7 | TRBV27 | . | TRBD2 | CASSLVNPGLAGVYEQYF | TGTGCCAGCAGTCTCGTAAATCCGGGACTAGCGGGAGTCTACGAGCAGTACTTC
TRBJ2-3 | TRBV7-9 | . | TRBD1 | CASSLLRDRGTDTQYF | TGTGCCAGCAGCCTGCTAAGGGACAGGGGGACAGATACGCAGTATTTT
TRBJ2-7 | TRBV9 | . | TRBD2 | CASSPTSGLSYEQYF | TGTGCCAGCAGTCCAACTAGCGGACTCTCCTACGAGCAGTACTTC
TRBJ1-3 | TRBV7-8 | . | . | CASSPRSSGNTIYF | TGTGCCAGCAGCCCCCGGAGCTCTGGAAACACCATATATTTT
TRBJ2-7 | TRBV1 | . | . | CTSSQDITEGSYEQYF | TGCACCAGCAGCCAAGATATAACCGAGGGTTCGTACGAGCAGTACTTC
TRBJ2-2 | TRBV4-1 | . | . | CASSPTQFTGELFF | TGCGCCAGCAGCCCCACGCAATTTACCGGGGAGCTGTTTTTT
TRBJ2-2 | TRBV29-1 | . | . | CSGEQNTGELFF | TGCAGCGGGGAACAGAACACCGGGGAGCTGTTTTTT
TRBJ2-7 | TRBV5-1 | . | TRBD1 | CASSLTGTVTYEQYF | TGCGCCAGCAGCTTAACCGGGACAGTGACGTACGAGCAGTACTTC
TRBJ1-4 | TRBV5-4 | . | . | CASSLDGGGNEKLFF | TGTGCCAGCAGCTTGGATGGAGGGGGTAATGAAAAACTGTTTTTT
TRBJ2-7 | TRBV27 | . | TRBD1 | CASSLLGQVLYEQYF | TGTGCCAGCAGTTTATTGGGACAGGTCCTCTACGAGCAGTACTTC
TRBJ1-1 | TRBV9 | . | . | CASSVGGRDTEAFF | TGTGCCAGCAGCGTTGGGGGGAGGGACACTGAAGCTTTCTTT
TRBJ1-5 | TRBV6-6 | . | TRBD1 | CASSYNAGGSGQPQHF | TGTGCCAGCAGTTACAACGCAGGGGGGTCGGGTCAGCCCCAGCATTTT
TRBJ2-1 | TRBV4-1 | . | TRBD2 | CASSQALGALAGAYNEQFF | TGCGCCAGCAGCCAGGCCCTAGGGGCCCTAGCGGGAGCCTACAATGAGCAGTTCTTC
TRBJ2-3 | TRBV9 | . | . | CASSVAGQGSTDTQYF | TGTGCCAGCAGCGTAGCGGGGCAGGGCAGCACAGATACGCAGTATTTT
TRBJ1-3 | TRBV28 | . | . | CASSTRREGGWPHQRISSGNTIYF | TGTGCCAGCAGCACCAGGCGAGAGGGAGGTTGGCCCCATCAACGAATTTCCTCTGGAAACACCATATATTTT
TRBJ2-7 | TRBV29-1 | . | TRBD2 | CSVRTSGYSSYEQYF | TGCAGCGTCAGGACTAGCGGGTACAGCTCCTACGAGCAGTACTTC
TRBJ2-2 | TRBV10-3 | . | . | CAINDREGQVYTGELFF | TGTGCCATCAACGACCGGGAGGGACAGGTATACACCGGGGAGCTGTTTTTT
TRBJ2-7 | TRBV11-1 | . | . | CASSFGSYEQYF | TGTGCCAGCAGCTTTGGGAGCTACGAGCAGTACTTC
TRBJ1-1 | TRBV5-1 | . | TRBD1 | CASSATGGWNSGTEAFF | TGCGCCAGCAGCGCTACAGGGGGCTGGAATTCCGGGACTGAAGCTTTCTTT
TRBJ2-3 | TRBV27 | . | . | CASSLVTVSGPGTDTQYF | TGTGCCAGCAGTTTAGTTACCGTAAGCGGGCCCGGCACAGATACGCAGTATTTT
TRBJ2-7 | TRBV4-3 | . | . | CASSQARDRYEQYF | TGCGCCAGCAGCCAAGCGAGGGACCGGTACGAGCAGTACTTC
TRBJ2-7 | TRBV21-1 | . | . | CASSKGGRVCYEQYF | TGTGCCAGCAGCAAAGGAGGGAGGGTATGTTACGAGCAGTACTTC
TRBJ2-7 | TRBV11-3 | . | . | CASSDPGGQRPYEQYF | TGTGCCAGCAGCGACCCCGGCGGACAGAGACCCTACGAGCAGTACTTC
TRBJ2-3 | TRBV13 | . | . | CASSSPDSTRGNTQYF | TGTGCCAGCAGCTCGCCGGACTCAACAAGGGGAAATACGCAGTATTTT